This T cell receptor (beta chain) was captured by sequencing in a study of control samples from healthy donors and cancer patients. The repertoire was sequenced with immunoSEQ multiplex PCR; TCRdb's copy has only in-frame clones and lacks some. Counted here are almost 85,000 clones, 75% to 85% occurring once; the ten biggest clones make up about 9.9%. The CDR3 is 17 residues long. Germline V gene data show CDR1 as LGHNA and CDR2 as YNFKEQ. V was trimmed by 0 bases and J by 2 bases, leaving 14 bases between them. The material sequenced was PBMCs. This receptor was identified in a man aged 60-69 years with head and neck cancer. The chain couples TRBV4-2 to TRBJ2-1; D possibly matches TRBD1 or TRBD2 (5 bases each). CDR3 sequence: CASSQDWGMSPYNEQFF. CDR3 bases: TGTGCCAGCAGCCAAGACTGGGGGATGAGCCCCTACAATGAGCAGTTCTTC.